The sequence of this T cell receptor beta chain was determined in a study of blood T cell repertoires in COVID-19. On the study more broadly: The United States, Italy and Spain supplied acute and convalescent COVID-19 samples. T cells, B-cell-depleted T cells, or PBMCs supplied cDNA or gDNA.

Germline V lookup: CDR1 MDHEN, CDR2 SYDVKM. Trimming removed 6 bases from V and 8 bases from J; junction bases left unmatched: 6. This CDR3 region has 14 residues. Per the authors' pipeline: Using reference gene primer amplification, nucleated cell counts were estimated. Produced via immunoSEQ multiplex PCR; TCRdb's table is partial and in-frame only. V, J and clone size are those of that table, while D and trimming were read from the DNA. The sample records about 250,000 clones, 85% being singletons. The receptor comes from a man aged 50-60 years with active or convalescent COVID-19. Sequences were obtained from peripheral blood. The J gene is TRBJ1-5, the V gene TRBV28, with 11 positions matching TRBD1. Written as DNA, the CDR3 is TGTGCCAGCAGACGGACAGGGGGCGGCGAGCCCCAGCATTTT. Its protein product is CASRRTGGGEPQHF.